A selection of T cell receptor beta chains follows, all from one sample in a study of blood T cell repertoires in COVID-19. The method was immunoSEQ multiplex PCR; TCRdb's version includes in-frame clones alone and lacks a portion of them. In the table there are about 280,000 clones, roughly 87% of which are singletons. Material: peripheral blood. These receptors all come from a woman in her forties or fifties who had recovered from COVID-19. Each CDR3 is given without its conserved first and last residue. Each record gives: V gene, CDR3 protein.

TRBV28,ASSAGTGGLVVGETQY
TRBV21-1,ASSKEGARRQETQY
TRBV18,ASSPPSSETQY
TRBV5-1,ASSLGQRGVHEQF
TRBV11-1,ASSLAGGPNNEQF
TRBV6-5,ASSYSQGTPLH
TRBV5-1,ASTAGTGSYNEQF
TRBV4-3,ASSQTTVYEQY
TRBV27,ASGDRGRGINEKLF
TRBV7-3,ASSLPQPGQGINYGYT
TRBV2,ASSVGAATDTQY
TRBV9,ASSVGPGIGYEQY
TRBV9,ASSPSWQGYEKLF
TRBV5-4,ASSISGRNTDTQY
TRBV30,AWSTVRDKNTEAF
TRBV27,ASSFAANTEAF
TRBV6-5,ASSLPGAPLH
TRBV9,ASSPRSGQGRPDIQY
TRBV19,ASSRRPNEKLF
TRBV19,ASRGTPTTNEKLF
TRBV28,ASSPPTGAEQPQH
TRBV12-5,ASASDRGNYGYT
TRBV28,ASSLVETQY
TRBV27,ASRGTGTGEDEQF
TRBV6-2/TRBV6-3,ASSYGWRKTQY
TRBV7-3,ASSLWSTPTETQY
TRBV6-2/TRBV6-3,ASSYSIAGDQADTQY
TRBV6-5,ASSKTGVTDTEAF
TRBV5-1,ASSVTTGEETQY
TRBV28,ASSPRQGARYSNQPQH
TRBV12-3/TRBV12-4,ASSLPGPQH
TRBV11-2,ASSLSGTRNTIY
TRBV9,ASSVDPGINNEQF
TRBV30,AWSSGGGYT
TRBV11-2,ASSLGGGYNEQF
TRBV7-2,ASSLARGTGYT
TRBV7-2,ASSLVFSSYNSPLH
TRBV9,ASSGPSGDTQY
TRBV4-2,ASSQDPGVTEAF
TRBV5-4,ASSSTLAGGETQY